This TCR beta chain emerged from a study of T-cell memory formation after mild COVID-19. The study, taken as a whole, reports: Chiefly within CM and EM were the contracting CD4+ clones; CD8+ ones were within EMRA. Clones contracting over day 15 to 85 were CD4/CD8 balanced, with later expanders leaning CD4+.

As for this clonotype: Its antigen is as yet unknown.

Libraries for TCRalpha and TCRbeta carried sample barcodes and unique molecular identifiers via 5'RACE. TCRdb processed the 5' RACE reads anew with MiXCR; each CDR3 protein has one entry. The sample shows around 300,000 distinct CDR3 sequences, 13% to 15% of them seen only once. The sequence was obtained from a man between 18 and 35 years old who had mild COVID-19 (a few samples of this study predate the infection). Cell type and time point are not known. Sequences were obtained from PBMCs or a T cell subset sorted from them (not recorded which).

The CDR3 region is CASSVVLGAEAFF. CDR3 DNA: TGTGCCAGCAGCGTAGTACTGGGGGCTGAAGCTTTCTTT. The rearrangement joins TRBV9 to TRBJ1-1; possibly TRBD1 for D (5 bases). This CDR3 is 13 amino acids long. V lost 0 bases to trimming and J lost 6 bases, with 9 bases between them. Germline CDR1 SGDLS, CDR2 YYNGEE.